The table lists the clone carrying this TCR beta chain with a few counts. What it binds is unknown. This specimen belongs to a study of blood T cells in healthy people across ages. Study results and caveats: The fall in TCR beta diversity per million T cells was roughly linear with age.

Germline CDR1 SQVTM, CDR2 ANQGSEA. The CDR3 runs to 13 residues. Through a sample-barcoded 5' primer and a J-beta primer mix, a second PCR was run for about 6 to 11 cycles. TCRdb re-analysed the 5' RACE reads in MiXCR, keeping a single row per CDR3 protein. The sample contains roughly 800,000 distinct CDR3 sequences, around 34% of which appear only once. This receptor was identified in a man aged 18 to 35 in good health. Sequencing input: blood. The gene calls are TRBV29-1 and TRBJ2-5; the D gene could be TRBD1 or TRBD2 (5 bases each). Gene TRBJ2-7 matches the end of the DNA better, so the J call may be wrong. This CDR3 is CSVEGRGEYEQYF. The DNA for the CDR3 is TGCAGCGTTGAAGGCCGGGGCGAGTACGAGCAGTACTTC.